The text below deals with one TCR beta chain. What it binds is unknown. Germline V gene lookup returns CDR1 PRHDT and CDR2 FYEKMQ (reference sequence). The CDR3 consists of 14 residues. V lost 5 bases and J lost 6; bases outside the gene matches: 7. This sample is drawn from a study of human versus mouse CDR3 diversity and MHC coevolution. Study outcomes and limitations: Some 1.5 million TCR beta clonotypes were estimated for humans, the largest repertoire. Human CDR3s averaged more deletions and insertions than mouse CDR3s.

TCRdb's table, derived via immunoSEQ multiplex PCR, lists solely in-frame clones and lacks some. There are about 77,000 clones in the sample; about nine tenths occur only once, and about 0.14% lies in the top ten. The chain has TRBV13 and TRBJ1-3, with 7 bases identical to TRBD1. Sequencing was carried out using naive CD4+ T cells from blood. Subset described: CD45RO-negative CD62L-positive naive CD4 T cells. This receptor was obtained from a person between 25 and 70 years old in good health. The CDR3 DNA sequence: TGTGCCAGCAGCAACCTGCAGGGGGAAAACACCATATATTTT. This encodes CASSNLQGENTIYF.